This T cell receptor beta chain was sequenced during a study of blood T cell repertoires in COVID-19. Sequencing used immunoSEQ multiplex PCR; TCRdb keeps in-frame clones, though not all of them. The sample records 180,000 or so clones, around 83% being singletons. This clone has a handful of counts. An end of the junction does not agree with germline; a read error may underlie this. The specimen sequenced was peripheral blood. This receptor was taken from a woman in her twenties or thirties with active or convalescent COVID-19.

CDR3 nucleotide sequence: TGTGCCAGCGGTGAGGAGGTGCACACTGAAGCTTTCTTT. Translated, it gives CASGEEVHTEAFF. This chain joins TRBV6-1 and TRBJ1-1; D is uncertain. From germline, CDR1 is MNHNS and CDR2 SASEGT. The CDR3 length is 13 residues.